These 19 T cell receptor beta chains share one sample of origin, sequenced in a study of neurological immune-mediated disorders. Each CDR3 protein gets one entry after TCRdb re-called the 5' RACE reads with MiXCR. Of roughly 59,000 distinct CDR3 sequences listed, roughly 5% are singletons. What was sequenced was PBMCs. The source is a human donor with multiple sclerosis. The donor label of this sample is uncertain.

This clonotype was recorded many times. V is TRBV20-1 and J is TRBJ2-1, with D tentatively TRBD2 (6 bases). Germline lookup yields CDR1 DFQATT and CDR2 SNEGSKA (reference sequence). Trimming left V 5 bases short and J 0 bases short, with 17 bases between. This CDR3 has 16 residues. In DNA form, the CDR3 reads TGCAGTGCTTATTCACTAGCCTCCTTCTCCTACAATGAGCAGTTCTTC. The encoded protein is CSAYSLASFSYNEQFF.

This clonotype was seen at least ten times. The V and J genes are TRBV10-1 and TRBJ1-6; TRBD1 matches at 10 bases. With 6 bases clipped from V and 0 bases from J, the junction kept 11 bases outside the gene matches. The CDR3 loop spans 19 amino acids. Germline V gene lookup returns CDR1 WNHNN and CDR2 SYGVQD (reference sequence). CDR3 bases: TGCGCCAGCAGCACCCGGGACAGGGGTGCCAGCTCCTATAATTCACCCCTCCACTTT. It is translated as CASSTRDRGASSYNSPLHF.

This clonotype was recorded at least ten times. The V and J genes are TRBV5-1 and TRBJ2-3; D uncertain. Germline CDR1 and CDR2: SGHRS and YFSETQ. V dropped 2 bases and J dropped 2 bases, with 3 bases sitting between them. The CDR3 length is 12 residues. The CDR3 here is CASSFNTDTQYF. The CDR3 DNA reads TGCGCCAGCAGCTTCAACACAGATACGCAGTATTTT.

This clonotype has ten or more counts. This chain connects TRBV6-1 to TRBJ1-2; TRBD1 matches 7 bases. Germline V gene data show CDR1 as MNHNS and CDR2 as SASEGT. The V and J ends lost 2 bases and 2 bases, in that order; junction bases with no gene match: 8. The CDR3 consists of 16 residues. This CDR3 is CASSEFPGTANYGYTF. For the CDR3, the DNA is TGTGCCAGCAGTGAATTCCCAGGGACAGCCAACTATGGCTACACCTTC.

This clonotype was counted ten times or more. V usage is TRBV18 and J usage is TRBJ2-3, with a tentative D call TRBD1 (6 bases). The CDR3 extends over 14 amino acids. Per the germline V gene, CDR1 is KGHSH and CDR2 is LQKENI. Trimming stripped 7 bases from V and 0 bases from J, with 11 bases between. This CDR3 reads CASFQDRSTDTQYF. CDR3 in DNA: TGTGCCAGCTTCCAAGACAGGAGCACAGATACGCAGTATTTT. The variable domain in full, completed from reference TRBV18 and TRBJ2-3, reads NAGVMQNPRHLVRRRGQEARLRCSPMKGHSHVYWYRQLPEEGLKFMVYLQKENIIDESGMPKERFSAEFPKEGPSILRIQQVVRGDSAAYFCASFQDRSTDTQYFGPGTRLTVL.

This clonotype was recorded many times. The chain combines TRBV7-2 with TRBJ2-5; 8 bases align to TRBD2. The germline V gene has CDR1 SGHTA and CDR2 FQGNSA. The length of the CDR3 is 14 residues. V was pared by 1 base and J by 5 bases, with 3 bases of the junction left unmatched. The CDR3 here is CASSLVSGVETQYF. The CDR3 DNA reads as TGTGCCAGCAGCTTAGTTAGCGGGGTCGAGACCCAGTACTTC.

This clonotype was seen many times. V gene TRBV7-2 combines with J gene TRBJ2-1; possible D gene TRBD2, 7 bases. The V end was cut by 0 bases, the J end by 9 bases, with 15 bases between. This CDR3 has 15 amino acids. Germline V gene lookup returns CDR1 SGHTA and CDR2 FQGNSA. CDR3 coding DNA: TGTGCCAGCAGCTTAGCTTGGAGGGGGGGTACTGAGCAGTTCTTC. It specifies CASSLAWRGGTEQFF.

This clonotype was seen many times. The J gene is TRBJ1-2, the V gene TRBV6-2 or TRBV6-3; 7 bases match TRBD1. The CDR3 loop spans 16 amino acids. Germline assignment: CDR1 MNHEY and CDR2 SVGEGT. Trimming cost V 7 bases and J 3 bases; bases outside gene matches: 14. The CDR3 DNA reads as TGTGCCAGCACCTCAATTGGGACAGCCGGGGACTATGGCTACACCTTC. It is translated as CASTSIGTAGDYGYTF.

This chain uses TRBV20-1 with TRBJ1-5, with a weak D call TRBD1 (5 bases). Trimming cost V 3 bases and J 1 base, with 19 bases left between them. The CDR3 totals 17 residues. Per the germline V gene, CDR1 is DFQATT and CDR2 is SNEGSKA (reference sequence). The CDR3 DNA sequence: TGCAGTGCTAGGGGCCAACGCTTCCGGGACAGCAATCAGCCCCAGCATTTT. Amino acids: CSARGQRFRDSNQPQHF.

This clonotype was detected a few times. J is TRBJ2-1 and V is TRBV5-1; 8 bases map to TRBD1. Trimming took 4 bases from V and 8 from J; bases not matched to a gene: 5. The CDR3 extends over 13 amino acids. The germline gives CDR1 SGHRS, CDR2 YFSETQ. For the CDR3, the DNA is TGCGCCAGCAGCGCCGGGACAGGCGATGAGCAGTTCTTC. Encoded protein: CASSAGTGDEQFF.

This clonotype has at least ten counts. The chain links TRBV4-1 to TRBJ2-1; 9 bases align to TRBD2. CDR3 length equals 16 residues. Looked up from germline, CDR1 is MGHRA and CDR2 is YSYEKL. V dropped 1 base and J dropped 5; count of bases not matched to a gene: 6. The CDR3 sequence: CASSQAAGGQDNEQFF. DNA of the CDR3: TGCGCCAGCAGCCAAGCAGCGGGGGGACAAGACAATGAGCAGTTCTTC.

This clonotype was observed many times. CDR3 sequence: CASTPGTGGTDTQYF. CDR3 coding DNA: TGTGCCAGCACCCCCGGGACAGGGGGTACAGATACGCAGTATTTT. The chain couples TRBV27 to TRBJ2-3; 11 bases line up with TRBD1. The CDR3 sequence is 15 residues long. With 7 bases clipped from V and 3 bases from J, the junction kept 6 bases outside the gene matches. Looked up from germline, CDR1 is MNHEY and CDR2 is SMNVEV (reference sequence).

This clonotype was seen only a few times. The chain links TRBV6-6 to TRBJ1-1, with D uncertain. The CDR3 contains 13 residues. V shed 8 bases and J shed 4 bases, with 14 bases lying between them. The germline CDR1 and CDR2 sequences are MNHNY and SVGAGI (reference sequence). CDR3 DNA: TGTGCCAGCTCCCGGGAGGGTGCCACTGAAGCTTTCTTT. As protein: CASSREGATEAFF.

Comment on this clonotype: Germline is not matched at one junction end, which may reflect a read error. The V call is TRBV10-2, the J call TRBJ2-3, with 7 nucleotides matching TRBD2. CDR1 is WSHSY and CDR2 is SAAADI in the germline V gene. CDR3 length: 13 residues. The CDR3 nucleotides are TGCGCCACCGCTGGGACTACCACATATACGCAGTATTTT. This translates into CATAGTTTYTQYF.

This clonotype showed up many times. The chain is built from TRBV29-1 and TRBJ1-2, with D possibly being TRBD1 (6 bases). This CDR3 has 14 amino acids. Germline V gives CDR1 SQVTM, CDR2 ANQGSEA. Trimming shortened V by 6 bases and J by 2 bases, and 16 bases separated the two germline ends. The CDR3 loop reads CSVPGARSNYGYTF. In nucleotides, the CDR3 is TGCAGCGTCCCGGGGGCCAGGTCAAACTATGGCTACACCTTC.

This clonotype was seen many times. The rearrangement uses TRBV4-2 and TRBJ2-1; D ambiguous. The CDR3 loop spans 14 amino acids. The V gene's germline CDR1 is LGHNA and CDR2 YNFKEQ. V was pared by 0 bases and J by 6 bases, with 9 bases between. The CDR3 loop is CASSQDNPVNEQFF. CDR3 coding DNA: TGTGCCAGCAGCCAAGATAATCCCGTCAATGAGCAGTTCTTC.

In its sample, this clonotype was seen many times. The CDR3 here is CASSLGGQGGQPQHF. DNA of the CDR3: TGTGCCAGCAGCTTAGGGGGACAGGGAGGGCAGCCCCAGCATTTT. The rearrangement uses TRBV7-2 and TRBJ1-5, with 9 nucleotides matching TRBD1. CDR3 length: 15 amino acids. Trimming cost V 1 base and J 7 bases; bases outside gene matches: 5. Germline V gene data show CDR1 as SGHTA and CDR2 as FQGNSA.

This clonotype has a count of ten or more. The V call is TRBV24-1, the J call TRBJ2-5, with D possibly being TRBD1 (6 bases). V was shortened by 4 bases and J by 5 bases, with 19 bases between the two germline ends. The CDR3 loop spans 16 amino acids. Germline V gene sequence: CDR1 KGHDR, CDR2 SFDVKD. CDR3 in amino acids: CATSEHGQSRRETQYF. The CDR3 DNA reads TGTGCCACCAGTGAACATGGACAGTCCCGGCGGGAGACCCAGTACTTC.

This clonotype was counted at least ten times. The chain is built from TRBV7-8 and TRBJ2-1; D remains unclear. Trimming pared 1 base from V and 5 bases from J, leaving 9 bases between. The CDR3 is made up of 14 amino acids. Germline CDR1 reads SGHVS; CDR2 reads FQNEAQ. The CDR3 loop is CASSLGGRDNEQFF. The DNA for the CDR3 is TGTGCCAGCAGCTTAGGAGGACGGGACAATGAGCAGTTCTTC.